Presented here are 19 T cell receptor beta chains from one specimen sequenced in a study of OX40 agonist ivuxolimab in advanced cancers. Using immunoSEQ multiplex PCR, the repertoire was profiled, and TCRdb retains in-frame clones only, with some absent. This sample yields 7,000 to 9,500 clones, of which 85% to 90% are seen a single time; about 11% belongs to the top ten. Sequenced here: CD4+ or CD8+ T cells sorted from blood, sampled in a trial of the OX40 agonist ivuxolimab. Every receptor here comes from an adult with an advanced solid tumor such as melanoma, head and neck, liver or kidney cancer.

J is TRBJ2-5 and V is TRBV4-1, with D perhaps matching TRBD2 (7 bases). CDR1 and CDR2 from the germline V gene are MGHRA and YSYEKL. V was clipped by 4 bases and J by 1 base, with 13 bases between them. This CDR3 comprises 15 residues. This CDR3 is CASSPGGGGQETQYF. The CDR3 nucleotides are TGCGCCAGCAGCCCCGGGGGCGGGGGCCAAGAGACCCAGTACTTC.

The V gene is TRBV6-5, the J gene TRBJ1-6, with 9 bases that match TRBD1. Germline values: CDR1 MNHEY, CDR2 SVGAGI. The V gene end was trimmed by 5 bases and the J gene end by 4 bases; junction bases not matched to a gene: 3. The CDR3 is 15 amino acids. The DNA of the CDR3 is TGTGCCAGCAGTGCAGGACAGGGGTATAATTCACCCCTCCACTTT. It encodes CASSAGQGYNSPLHF.

This chain links TRBV11-3 with TRBJ2-7; TRBD1 matches at 8 bases. The V and J ends lost 4 bases and 1 base, in that order; junction bases with no gene match: 6. Germline values: CDR1 SGHNT, CDR2 YENEEA. CDR3 length equals 15 residues. Here the CDR3 reads CASSSRDRPSYEQYF. CDR3 DNA sequence: TGTGCCAGCAGCTCACGGGACAGGCCGTCCTACGAGCAGTACTTC.

The V call is TRBV5-6, the J call TRBJ1-1; D unclear. Between the trimmed V and J ends, which lost 2 bases and 3 bases, there was a span of 17 bases. CDR1 is SGHDT and CDR2 is YYEEEE in the germline V gene. This CDR3 is built from 16 residues. The CDR3 loop is CASSFRVGSPDTEAFF. CDR3 nucleotide sequence: TGTGCCAGCAGCTTCCGGGTGGGGAGTCCCGACACTGAAGCTTTCTTT.

The chain combines TRBV11-3 with TRBJ1-2, with TRBD1 matching over 8 bases. Looked up from germline, CDR1 is SGHNT and CDR2 is YENEEA. J gave up 5 bases and V 4 bases, and 12 bases lay outside the gene matches. The CDR3 is 16 amino acids. CDR3 bases: TGTGCCAGCAGCTCTTACGAAACCGGGACAGGATATGGCTACACCTTC. It is translated as CASSSYETGTGYGYTF.

CDR3: CASRPRTGGGTLFF. The CDR3, as DNA: TGTGCCAGCAGGCCAAGGACAGGGGGGGGAACTCTGTTTTTT. The chain uses TRBV2 and TRBJ1-4; 10 bases line up with TRBD1. The ends lost 6 bases at V and 14 bases at J; junction bases unmatched: 12. The CDR3 is 14 amino acids. Looked up from germline, CDR1 is SNHLY and CDR2 is FYNNEI. The whole variable domain, remainder taken from reference TRBV2 and TRBJ1-4, is EPEVTQTPSHQVTQMGQEVILRCVPISNHLYFYWYRQILGQKVEFLVSFYNNEISEKSEIFDDQFSVERPDGSNFTLKIRSTKLEDSAMYFCASRPRTGGGTLFFGSGTQLSVL.

This clone was seen more than once but under ten times. The chain has TRBV10-1 and TRBJ2-7, with D maybe TRBD1 (6 bases). V was trimmed by 6 bases and J by 1 base, leaving 13 bases between them. The germline V gene has CDR1 WNHNN and CDR2 SYGVQD (reference sequence). The CDR3 is 14 residues long. The CDR3 is CASSQDRMSYEQYF. The CDR3 coding sequence is TGCGCCAGCAGCCAAGACAGGATGTCCTACGAGCAGTACTTC.

This chain joins TRBV6-1 and TRBJ2-7; 12 bases match TRBD1. There are 14 residues in the CDR3. Germline V lookup: CDR1 MNHNS, CDR2 SASEGT. V was clipped by 3 bases and J by 7 bases; unmatched bases: 4. CDR3 in DNA: TGTGCCAGCAGTGACGGGACAGGGGGCTTAGAGCAGTACTTC. This sequence encodes CASSDGTGGLEQYF.

In its sample, this clone ranks as large. This chain connects TRBV18 to TRBJ2-1, with TRBD2 matching over 8 bases. The J segment lost 3 bases and the V segment lost 2 bases, leaving 6 bases of the junction unmatched. In germline, CDR1 is KGHSH, CDR2 LQKENI. The CDR3 contains 16 residues. CDR3 region: CASSPGAGGNYNEQFF. The CDR3 nucleotides read TGTGCCAGCTCACCAGGGGCGGGGGGCAACTACAATGAGCAGTTCTTC.

V and J are TRBV13 and TRBJ1-1; perhaps TRBD1 as D (5 bases). The CDR3 sequence is 15 residues long. The V end was cut by 6 bases, the J end by 0 bases, with 14 bases between. Germline loops: CDR1 PRHDT, CDR2 FYEKMQ (reference sequence). CDR3 region: CASRWKGALNTEAFF. CDR3 DNA: TGTGCCAGCAGGTGGAAAGGGGCACTGAACACTGAAGCTTTCTTT. Together with reference TRBV13 and TRBJ1-1, the CDR3 gives the full variable domain: AAGVIQSPRHLIKEKRETATLKCYPIPRHDTVYWYQQGPGQDPQFLISFYEKMQSDKGSIPDRFSAQQFSDYHSELNMSSLELGDSALYFCASRWKGALNTEAFFGQGTRLTVV.

This chain links TRBV7-9 with TRBJ2-5; tentative D call: TRBD1 (6 bases). The CDR3 is made up of 16 amino acids. V shed 2 bases and J shed 5 bases, with 18 bases lying between them. In germline, CDR1 is SEHNR, CDR2 FQNEAQ (reference sequence). The CDR3 protein is CASSLSVGASGETQYF. The CDR3 nucleotides are TGTGCCAGCAGCTTAAGTGTGGGGGCCTCGGGGGAGACCCAGTACTTC.

The chain couples TRBV5-5 to TRBJ2-7; D is perhaps TRBD1 (6 bases). This CDR3 is 14 amino acids long. Germline assignment: CDR1 SGHKS and CDR2 YYEKEE (reference sequence). Between the trimmed V and J ends, which lost 1 base and 0 bases, there was a span of 8 bases. The CDR3 reads CASSLWDISYEQYF. CDR3 nucleotide sequence: TGTGCCAGCAGCTTGTGGGACATCTCCTACGAGCAGTACTTC.

The chain couples TRBV9 to TRBJ2-5; D possibly corresponds to TRBD2 (7 bases). CDR1 is SGDLS, CDR2 YYNGEE, per germline. The V and J ends lost 2 bases and 5 bases respectively, with 13 bases between them. CDR3 size: 14 residues. CDR3 DNA: TGTGCCAGCAGCGTGGTGGGGGGGCCCGAGACCCAGTACTTC. Translation gives CASSVVGGPETQYF.

The V call is TRBV2, the J call TRBJ2-7; D possibly corresponds to TRBD1 (6 bases). Per germline, CDR1 SNHLY and CDR2 FYNNEI. The CDR3 has 14 amino acids. Deletions cut 5 bases from V and 5 bases from J, with 16 bases between. As DNA, the CDR3 is TGTGCCAGCAGTCTACAGGGCCCGCACGACGAGCAGTACTTC. This gives the protein CASSLQGPHDEQYF.

This clone came up a few times. The rearrangement uses TRBV2 and TRBJ2-3, with D hard to call. V was clipped by 3 bases and J by 7 bases, with 14 bases between them. CDR1 and CDR2 from the germline V gene are SNHLY and FYNNEI. The length of the CDR3 is 14 residues. Written as DNA, the CDR3 is TGTGCCAGCAGTGACTGGGGTCAGTTCAATACGCAGTATTTT. Residues: CASSDWGQFNTQYF.

The V call is TRBV2, the J call TRBJ2-5, with 12 bases that match TRBD2. The ends lost 3 bases at V and 3 bases at J; junction bases unmatched: 5. CDR1 SNHLY and CDR2 FYNNEI come from the germline V gene. The CDR3 is 16 residues long. CDR3 nucleotides: TGTGCCAGCAGTGAGAGGACTAGCGGGGTGAAAGAGACCCAGTACTTC. Translated, it gives CASSERTSGVKETQYF. Together with reference TRBV2 and TRBJ2-5, the CDR3 gives the full variable domain: EPEVTQTPSHQVTQMGQEVILRCVPISNHLYFYWYRQILGQKVEFLVSFYNNEISEKSEIFDDQFSVERPDGSNFTLKIRSTKLEDSAMYFCASSERTSGVKETQYFGPGTRLLVL.

The rearrangement joins TRBV6-6 to TRBJ1-5, with TRBD1 as a possible D gene (5 bases). The CDR3 has 16 amino acids. The germline CDR1 and CDR2 sequences are MNHNY and SVGAGI (reference sequence). Trimming left V 8 bases short and J 5 bases short, with 22 bases between. CDR3 nucleotides: TGTGCCAGCCAAAACCCGGGGGGAGAGTGGGATCAGCCCCAGCATTTT. Its translation is CASQNPGGEWDQPQHF.

The chain is built from TRBV27 and TRBJ2-7; D tentatively reads TRBD1 or TRBD2 (6 bases each). CDR1 MNHEY and CDR2 SMNVEV come from the germline V gene (reference sequence). Trimming removed 2 bases at V and 1 base at J, with 12 bases between. The CDR3 spans 15 residues. DNA for the CDR3: TGTGCCAGCAGTTTAGAGGGGGGTGCGTCCTACGAGCAGTACTTC. The encoded protein is CASSLEGGASYEQYF.

The CDR3 nucleotides read TGTGCCAGCAGCGCGGGACAGGGACTAGATACGCAGTATTTT. This gives the protein CASSAGQGLDTQYF. The chain links TRBV7-3 to TRBJ2-3, with 9 bases identical to TRBD1. The CDR3 has 14 amino acids. Germline V gives CDR1 SGHTA, CDR2 FQGTGA. The trim removed 5 bases at V and 5 bases at J, leaving 5 bases unmatched.